The 23 T cell receptor beta chains below were found in one sample sequenced in a study of blood T cells in healthy people across ages (dated by TCRdb to the mid-2010s). The method was 5' RACE. Sequencing was carried out with an Illumina HiSeq 2500. A second PCR of about 6 to 11 cycles was performed with a sample-barcoded 5' primer and a J-beta primer mix. TCRdb handled the public reads itself, with Q25 trimming in fastp and clone calling in MiXCR, and kept productive beta chains. Entries are consolidated by CDR3 protein sequence, retaining the most common genes and DNA. The sample table holds about 680,000 distinct CDR3 sequences, of which over 45% were seen once. The ten largest clones represent 30% to 35% of the sample. Input material: blood. The receptors here all came from a woman aged 55 to 70 in good health.

This clonotype has more than one count but fewer than ten. The chain uses TRBV10-3 and TRBJ1-6; D unclear. CDR1 and CDR2 (germline): ENHRY, SYGVKD. Deletions cut 11 bases from V and 7 bases from J, with 24 bases between. The CDR3 covers 16 residues. DNA of the CDR3: TGTGCCTCCAGAGACCTGTCGAGTCCCCAAAATTCACCCCTCCACTTT. Its protein is CASRDLSSPQNSPLHF.

The rearrangement uses TRBV27 and TRBJ2-7; D call uncertain. Germline values: CDR1 MNHEY, CDR2 SMNVEV (reference sequence). With 0 bases removed from V and 3 bases from J, the gap between germline ends came to 6 bases. The CDR3 runs to 13 residues. The CDR3 protein is CASSLSVGYEQYF. The DNA for the CDR3 is TGTGCCAGCAGTTTATCTGTAGGCTACGAGCAGTACTTC.

The count of this clonotype is one. V and J are TRBV7-9 and TRBJ2-4; TRBD2 aligns across 7 bases. The end of the DNA is better explained by TRBJ2-7, so the J call may be wrong. Germline loops: CDR1 SEHNR, CDR2 FQNEAQ (reference sequence). The length of the CDR3 is 13 residues. CDR3 sequence (DNA): TGTGCCAGCAGCTTAGGTGGACTAGTCGAGCAGTACTTC. Protein product: CASSLGGLVEQYF.

The chain carries TRBV27 and TRBJ2-5; TRBD2 aligns across 7 bases. This CDR3 spans 15 amino acids. With V trimmed by 2 bases and J by 4 bases, 7 bases remained unmatched. In germline, CDR1 is MNHEY, CDR2 SMNVEV (reference sequence). CDR3 loop: CASSLAGDEIETQYF. In nucleotides, the CDR3 is TGTGCCAGCAGTTTAGCGGGGGACGAGATAGAGACCCAGTACTTC.

This clonotype has more than one count but fewer than ten. The genes are TRBV7-9 and TRBJ2-1; TRBD2 aligns across 7 bases. The CDR3 is 18 residues long. Germline loops: CDR1 SEHNR, CDR2 FQNEAQ (reference sequence). The V segment lost 5 bases and the J segment 0 bases; nucleotides outside the gene matches: 13. CDR3 nucleotide sequence: TGTGCCAGCAGCCCTAACCCAAGCGGGAAAAGCTCCTACAATGAGCAGTTCTTC. Protein: CASSPNPSGKSSYNEQFF.

The chain recombines TRBV7-2 with TRBJ2-5; 8 bases fit TRBD1. The CDR3 consists of 15 residues. Germline CDR1 and CDR2: SGHTA and FQGNSA. The V and J ends lost 3 bases and 3 bases, in that order; junction bases with no gene match: 6. CDR3 sequence reads: CASSFQGQDKETQYF. The CDR3 DNA reads as TGTGCCAGCAGCTTCCAGGGACAGGACAAAGAGACCCAGTACTTC.

The chain has TRBV28 and TRBJ2-1; 12 bases align to TRBD2. Losses at the gene ends were 5 bases for V and 9 bases for J; bases not matched to a gene: 5. This CDR3 has 14 residues. Germline CDR1 MDHEN, CDR2 SYDVKM. The CDR3 loop reads CASSRLAGVGEQFF. The CDR3 bases are TGTGCCAGCAGTCGACTAGCGGGAGTAGGTGAGCAGTTCTTC.

This chain joins TRBV29-1 and TRBJ1-1, with TRBD1 matching 10 bases. J was trimmed by 0 bases and V by 5 bases; bases with no gene match: 6. The length of the CDR3 is 15 residues. The germline V gene has CDR1 SQVTM and CDR2 ANQGSEA. The DNA for the CDR3 is TGCAGCGTTACTTTAGGGACAGGGGTGAACACTGAAGCTTTCTTT. Protein product: CSVTLGTGVNTEAFF. The full variable domain, with the rest looked up from reference TRBV29-1 and TRBJ1-1, is SAVISQKPSRDICQRGTSLTIQCQVDSQVTMMFWYRQQPGQSLTLIATANQGSEATYESGFVIDKFPISRPNLTFSTLTVSNMSPEDSSIYLCSVTLGTGVNTEAFFGQGTRLTVV.

This clonotype was counted at least ten times. The gene calls are TRBV29-1 and TRBJ2-3, with 9 bases identical to TRBD2. This CDR3 is 19 amino acids long. In germline, CDR1 is SQVTM, CDR2 ANQGSEA. Trimming took 0 bases from V and 0 from J; bases not matched to a gene: 13. The DNA for the CDR3 is TGCAGCGTTGAAGATCCGAGACTAGCGGAGAAATTGAGCACAGATACGCAGTATTTT. It is translated as CSVEDPRLAEKLSTDTQYF.

The chain recombines TRBV20-1 with TRBJ2-5; D is undetermined. CDR3 size: 15 residues. V lost 4 bases and J 1 base, leaving 16 bases between the germline ends. CDR1 and CDR2 from the germline V gene are DFQATT and SNEGSKA (reference sequence). CDR3 coding DNA: TGCAGTGCTACGAGGACCCGTAACCTCCAAGAGACCCAGTACTTC. This encodes CSATRTRNLQETQYF.

The gene calls are TRBV29-1 and TRBJ1-2, with a weak D call TRBD1 (6 bases). The V gene's germline CDR1 is SQVTM and CDR2 ANQGSEA. This CDR3 is built from 16 residues. V lost 7 bases, J lost 0 bases, and 21 bases lay in between. CDR3: CSAPANRVGANYGYTF. CDR3 DNA: TGCAGCGCACCAGCCAACAGGGTCGGAGCTAACTATGGCTACACCTTC.

J is TRBJ2-4 and V is TRBV7-2, with 7 bases lining up with TRBD2. TRBJ2-7 explains the end of the DNA better; the J call may be wrong. The CDR3 spans 15 residues. Germline V gene data show CDR1 as SGHTA and CDR2 as FQGNSA. CDR3 amino acids: CASSFTAGSSYEQYF. The CDR3 region has the DNA TGTGCCAGCAGCTTTACAGCGGGATCCTCCTACGAGCAGTACTTC.

This clonotype was seen a handful of times. The chain combines TRBV20-1 with TRBJ1-2; D not certain. Trimming removed 4 bases from V and 4 bases from J, with 10 bases in between. Germline V gene data show CDR1 as DFQATT and CDR2 as SNEGSKA (reference sequence). The CDR3 has 12 residues. The chain's CDR3 is CSAIYVFYGYTF. CDR3 nucleotides: TGCAGTGCTATTTACGTCTTCTATGGCTACACCTTC.

This clonotype showed up just a few times. The rearrangement joins TRBV6-2 or TRBV6-3 to TRBJ2-6; D unclear. This CDR3 is 15 amino acids long. Germline assignment: CDR1 MNHEY and CDR2 SVGEGT. V lost 3 bases to trimming and J lost 0 bases, with 6 bases between them. The CDR3 region is CASSYGNSGANVLTF. DNA for the CDR3: TGTGCCAGCAGTTATGGGAACTCTGGGGCCAACGTCCTGACTTTC.

This clonotype has a single count. The V gene is TRBV7-2, the J gene TRBJ2-7; tentatively, D is TRBD1 (5 bases). The CDR3 has 14 amino acids. Trimming shortened V by 0 bases and J by 5 bases, and 11 bases separated the two germline ends. CDR1 SGHTA and CDR2 FQGNSA come from the germline V gene. CDR3 in amino acids: CASSLAQGSHEQYF. The DNA for the CDR3 is TGTGCCAGCAGCTTAGCTCAGGGTTCCCACGAGCAGTACTTC. The variable domain in full, with the rest retrieved from reference TRBV7-2 and TRBJ2-7, is GAGVSQSPSNKVTEKGKDVELRCDPISGHTALYWYRQSLGQGLEFLIYFQGNSAPDKSGLPSDRFSAERTGGSVSTLTIQRTQQEDSAVYLCASSLAQGSHEQYFGPGTRLTVT.

V is TRBV28 and J is TRBJ1-5, with D perhaps matching TRBD1 (5 bases). Trimming stripped 7 bases from V and 2 bases from J, with 18 bases between. Germline V gives CDR1 MDHEN, CDR2 SYDVKM. CDR3 size: 16 residues. CDR3 loop: CASTIGTPGGNQPQHF. CDR3 bases: TGTGCCAGCACCATAGGGACTCCCGGGGGCAATCAGCCCCAGCATTTT.

Comment on this clonotype: Being one base from a much bigger clone, this may be a read error. The rearrangement uses TRBV6-1 and TRBJ2-5, with D perhaps matching TRBD1 (5 bases). Trimming stripped 5 bases from V and 11 bases from J, with 18 bases between. The germline CDR1 and CDR2 sequences are MNHNS and SASEGT. The CDR3 contains 13 residues. Here the CDR3 reads CASSRQSWEEQYF. The CDR3 DNA follows: TGTGCCAGCAGTAGACAGAGTTGGGAAGAGCAGTACTTC.

This clonotype was recorded once. The rearrangement links TRBV7-2 to TRBJ2-1; TRBD2 matches 8 bases. There are 15 residues in the CDR3. Trimming cost V 5 bases and J 9 bases; bases outside gene matches: 12. In germline, CDR1 is SGHTA, CDR2 FQGNSA. The CDR3 reads CASSPGRAGAGEQFF. The CDR3 DNA reads TGTGCCAGCAGCCCGGGACGAGCGGGAGCTGGTGAGCAGTTCTTC. Drawing the rest from reference TRBV7-2 and TRBJ2-1, the complete variable domain is GAGVSQSPSNKVTEKGKDVELRCDPISGHTALYWYRQSLGQGLEFLIYFQGNSAPDKSGLPSDRFSAERTGGSVSTLTIQRTQQEDSAVYLCASSPGRAGAGEQFFGPGTRLTVL.

The chain links TRBV4-1 to TRBJ2-5; TRBD1 matches at 10 bases. In germline, CDR1 is MGHRA, CDR2 YSYEKL. This CDR3 spans 16 amino acids. J gave up 1 base and V 1 base, and 3 bases lay outside the gene matches. CDR3 amino acids: CASSQGRDRGQETQYF. The DNA of the CDR3 is TGCGCCAGCAGCCAAGGGAGGGACAGGGGCCAAGAGACCCAGTACTTC.

The chain carries TRBV3-1 and TRBJ2-1, with 10 bases fitting TRBD2. V shed 4 bases, J shed 15 bases, and the junction held 15 bases outside the gene matches. This CDR3 has 15 residues. Per germline, CDR1 LGHDT and CDR2 YNNKEL (reference sequence). Here the CDR3 reads CASSPLGLAGENRFF. Written as DNA, the CDR3 is TGTGCCAGCAGCCCCCTCGGGCTAGCGGGAGAAAATCGGTTCTTC.

This clonotype appeared a few times. This chain joins TRBV3-1 and TRBJ2-1; D call uncertain. The CDR3 is 13 amino acids. V was shortened by 0 bases and J by 15 bases, with 15 bases between the two germline ends. Germline V gene data show CDR1 as LGHDT and CDR2 as YNNKEL (reference sequence). The CDR3 protein is CASSQDLEARPFF. The CDR3 DNA sequence: TGTGCCAGCAGCCAAGATTTAGAAGCTCGACCGTTCTTC.

This clonotype was seen only a few times. V usage is TRBV6-6 and J usage is TRBJ2-3; 10 bases are shared with TRBD2. The length of the CDR3 is 14 residues. CDR1 and CDR2 (germline): MNHNY, SVGAGI (reference sequence). V lost 10 bases and J lost 5; bases outside the gene matches: 9. CDR3 coding DNA: TGTGCCATCAAGCGGGAGGGCCTTAAAGATACGCAGTATTTT. Its protein is CAIKREGLKDTQYF.

This clonotype appeared a few times. The V call is TRBV18, the J call TRBJ1-2, with 8 bases lining up with TRBD1. The CDR3 has 16 residues. Germline V gives CDR1 KGHSH, CDR2 LQKENI. J lost 5 bases, V lost 7 bases, and 15 bases had no gene match. The CDR3 DNA reads TGTGCCAGCTTACGTTTGGCTGGGACAGGAGATTATGGCTACACCTTC. This codes for CASLRLAGTGDYGYTF.